The sequence of this T cell receptor beta chain was determined in a study of brain T cells in children with intractable seizures (dated by TCRdb to the early 2020s). For context, the study as a whole: As a first screen for immune gene transcripts, resected brain tissue from approximately 49 pediatric epilepsy surgery cases was run on a NanoString immunology panel. Eight of the 12 selected surgery cases also had pre-surgery blood sequenced, which left four cases with brain tissue only.

What the authors observed across the whole study: Viral specificity was inferred only from CDR3 sequence similarity, and patients' HCMV serostatus was unknown. Sequencing depth differed between pre- and post-surgery blood, so clones missing from the pre-surgery sample may reflect undersampling.

The time point label corresponds to: blood from clinic visit 5 months post-surgery; TSC patient then seizure free. The surgery cases with the highest brain T cell transcript signatures were chosen for TCR beta chain sequencing of brain tissue, and also of blood when blood was available. Patients had been treated with at least one anti-epileptic drug before surgery. TCR-sequenced patients were children with drug-resistant epilepsy due to tuberous sclerosis complex, focal cortical dysplasia, Rasmussen encephalitis or hemimegalencephaly. The Monarch genomic DNA purification kit was used to extract bulk genomic DNA from unsorted brain tissue and whole blood. CDR1 MNHEY and CDR2 SVGAGI were looked up in the germline V gene. The cysteine opens and the phenylalanine closes a CDR3 of 12 amino acids. Only the CDR3 part of the read is kept: 36 bases, read in frame from the first base. V is cut by 7 bases and J by 0 bases, and the space between the germline ends is 7 bases.

The immunoSEQ assay was applied to genomic DNA to generate the TCR beta chain sequences. For the original study's pipeline: CDR3 sequences that did not begin with the conserved framework cysteine at position 104 were removed manually. Clonality was calculated as one minus the normalized Shannon's Diversity Index, with values ranging from 0 (maximal diversity) to 1 (oligoclonal). To check whether a given CDR3 had different frequencies in two samples, for example brain versus blood, chi-squared comparison-of-proportions tests were used. Public clonotypes were identified by searching immuneACCESS, and similarity to known antiviral clonotypes was assessed with the VDJdb browser. The table comes from immuneACCESS by way of TCRdb, which keeps in-frame sequences with V and J called. Part of the clones is missing from these tables; in studies checked, under half for an unresolved V gene and the rest for unknown reasons. The V and J calls and the clone size are those of that table, but D and trimming were determined from the DNA. The sample table records around 340,000 clones; over 85% of these occur just once. Approximately 5% of the sample belongs to the ten largest clones.

Note on this clone: Its antigen is still unknown. There are no base qualities to consult, and no much larger clone falls within one base.

Sample: peripheral blood, taken roughly 5 months after surgery. Recombination connected TRBV6-5 to TRBJ2-7; the D gene is perhaps TRBD2, from 5 matching bases. This receptor was identified in a boy in the first two years of life with tuberous sclerosis and intractable seizures. The CDR3 protein sequence reads: CASIGSSYEQYF. The DNA reads as follows: TGTGCCAGCATAGGGAGCTCCTACGAGCAGTACTTC.